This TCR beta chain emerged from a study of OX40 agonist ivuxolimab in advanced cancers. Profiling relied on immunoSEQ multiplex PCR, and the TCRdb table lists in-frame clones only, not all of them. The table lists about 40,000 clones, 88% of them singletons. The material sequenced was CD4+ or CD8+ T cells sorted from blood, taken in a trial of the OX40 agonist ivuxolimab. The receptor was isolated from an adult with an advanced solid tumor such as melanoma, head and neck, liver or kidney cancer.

The CDR3 sequence is CAWSPTEDYEQYF. CDR3 bases: TGTGCCTGGAGCCCGACGGAGGATTACGAGCAGTACTTC. The chain couples TRBV30 to TRBJ2-7; tentative D call: TRBD2 (5 bases). Trimming removed 3 bases from V and 4 bases from J, with 13 bases in between. CDR1 and CDR2 (germline): GTSNPN, SVGIG (reference sequence). The CDR3 length is 13 residues.